A selection of T cell receptor beta chains follows, all from one sample in a study of OX40 agonist ivuxolimab in advanced cancers. Only in-frame clones appear in the TCRdb table, and some are missing; sequencing was by immunoSEQ multiplex PCR. The table has approximately 61,000 clones, around 91% seen once. The source material was CD4+ or CD8+ T cells sorted from blood, sampled in a trial of the OX40 agonist ivuxolimab. These receptors were obtained from an adult with an advanced solid tumor such as melanoma, head and neck, liver or kidney cancer. Each CDR3 is given with its conserved first and last residue. The D gene is left open where the match is weak. Size values are once, few and many counts, or a class for expanded clones, and some rows have none.

TRBJ2-1,TRBV7-3,.,.,CASSPGLGPNEQFF,TGTGCCAGCAGCCCGGGGTTAGGACCCAATGAGCAGTTCTTC
TRBJ2-7,TRBV27,.,.,CASSSVHEQYF,TGTGCCAGCAGTTCCGTCCACGAGCAGTACTTC
TRBJ2-7,TRBV5-5,.,.,CASSWSQNEQYF,TGTGCCAGCAGCTGGAGTCAAAACGAGCAGTACTTC
TRBJ2-7,TRBV6-1,.,.,CATGDYEQYF,TGTGCCACCGGGGATTACGAGCAGTACTTC
TRBJ2-1,TRBV4-3,.,.,CASSQTRSFYNEQFF,TGCGCCAGCAGCCAGACTAGGTCCTTTTACAATGAGCAGTTCTTC
TRBJ1-1,TRBV6-1,few,.,CASQTGQMNTEAFF,TGTGCCAGTCAAACAGGACAGATGAACACTGAAGCTTTCTTT
TRBJ2-1,TRBV28,.,TRBD2,CASRPGLADYDSYNEQFF,TGTGCCAGCAGACCGGGACTAGCGGACTACGACTCCTACAATGAGCAGTTCTTC
TRBJ1-5,TRBV29-1,.,.,CSVGDSNQPQHF,TGCAGCGTTGGAGACAGCAATCAGCCCCAGCATTTT
TRBJ2-3,TRBV28,.,.,CASSPFGAGWTDTQYF,TGTGCCAGCAGTCCTTTCGGGGCGGGTTGGACAGATACGCAGTATTTT
TRBJ2-1,TRBV7-9,.,TRBD1,CASSLETGGVYNEQFF,TGTGCCAGCAGCTTAGAGACAGGGGGCGTATACAATGAGCAGTTCTTC
TRBJ2-7,TRBV11-1,once,.,CASSADLYYEQYF,TGTGCCAGCAGCGCGGACCTATACTACGAGCAGTACTTC
TRBJ2-1,TRBV6-5,.,TRBD2,CASSYPGAGGDNEQFF,TGTGCCAGCAGTTATCCTGGGGCGGGAGGGGACAATGAGCAGTTCTTC
TRBJ2-1,TRBV28,.,.,CASSSGSGSSYNEQFF,TGTGCCAGCAGTTCCGGGAGCGGAAGCTCCTACAATGAGCAGTTCTTC
TRBJ2-1,TRBV10-1,.,.,CASSESATGGEKGNEQFF,TGCGCCAGCAGTGAGTCGGCAACAGGGGGGGAAAAGGGCAATGAGCAGTTCTTC
TRBJ2-1,TRBV27,few,.,CASSATGTRPYNEQFF,TGTGCCAGCAGTGCTACCGGGACACGGCCCTACAATGAGCAGTTCTTC
TRBJ1-1,TRBV4-3,once,.,CASSQGLSRGTEAFF,TGCGCCAGCAGCCAGGGGCTGTCAAGAGGTACTGAAGCTTTCTTT
TRBJ2-3,TRBV4-3,.,TRBD2,CASSQAGVAGSDTQYF,TGCGCCAGCAGCCAAGCGGGTGTAGCGGGGTCAGATACGCAGTATTTT
TRBJ2-2,TRBV13,.,.,CASSLEEGARGTGELFF,TGTGCCAGCAGCTTAGAGGAGGGGGCGCGGGGCACCGGGGAGCTGTTTTTT
TRBJ1-1,TRBV6-5,.,.,CASSYTDRNTEAFF,TGTGCCAGCAGTTACACAGACAGGAACACTGAAGCTTTCTTT
TRBJ2-5,TRBV27,.,.,CASSLGGGHPGETQYF,TGTGCCAGCAGTCTCGGCGGGGGACACCCCGGGGAGACCCAGTACTTC
TRBJ2-1,TRBV6-5,.,.,CASSYGDSGNEQFF,TGTGCCAGCAGTTACGGGGACTCAGGGAATGAGCAGTTCTTC
TRBJ2-1,TRBV6-6,.,.,CASSYSQVSNEQFF,TGTGCCAGCAGTTACTCCCAGGTTTCTAATGAGCAGTTCTTC
TRBJ2-1,TRBV19,.,TRBD1,CASRETGINEQFF,TGTGCCAGTAGGGAGACAGGGATCAATGAGCAGTTCTTC
TRBJ2-5,TRBV4-1,once,.,CASSQVLETSLETQYF,TGCGCCAGCAGCCAAGTATTGGAAACTAGCCTCGAGACCCAGTACTTC
TRBJ1-1,TRBV4-3,.,.,CASSQDWGAENTEAFF,TGCGCCAGCAGCCAAGATTGGGGGGCTGAAAACACTGAAGCTTTCTTT
TRBJ2-3,TRBV11-2,.,TRBD2,CASSLGTSGKYDTQYF,TGTGCCAGCAGCTTAGGGACTAGCGGGAAATACGATACGCAGTATTTT
TRBJ2-3,TRBV6-5,.,.,CASSYSKRADTQYF,TGTGCCAGCAGTTACTCGAAACGGGCAGATACGCAGTATTTT
TRBJ2-7,TRBV19,.,TRBD2,CASTRSSGRGEQYF,TGTGCCAGTACAAGGAGTAGCGGGAGAGGTGAGCAGTACTTC
TRBJ2-1,TRBV5-4,.,.,CASSRSTSPTYNEQFF,TGTGCCAGCAGCCGATCGACCTCGCCTACCTACAATGAGCAGTTCTTC
TRBJ2-1,TRBV27,.,.,CASSPYPSDNEQFF,TGTGCCAGCAGTCCCTACCCGTCAGACAATGAGCAGTTCTTC
TRBJ1-2,TRBV6-5,.,TRBD1,CASSYHETGGTYGYTF,TGTGCCAGCAGTTACCACGAGACAGGGGGCACCTATGGCTACACCTTC
TRBJ2-7,TRBV4-2,.,TRBD2,CASSQATSGGIYEQYF,TGTGCCAGCAGCCAGGCTACTAGCGGGGGCATCTACGAGCAGTACTTC
TRBJ2-6,TRBV28,.,.,CASSSGDSSGANVLTF,TGTGCCAGCAGTTCCGGGGATAGCTCTGGGGCCAACGTCCTGACTTTC
TRBJ2-6,TRBV28,.,.,CASKPKGRPGANVLTF,TGTGCCAGCAAACCCAAGGGGCGACCTGGGGCCAACGTCCTGACTTTC
TRBJ2-1,TRBV15,.,TRBD2,CATSSKRGSYNEQFF,TGTGCCACCAGCAGTAAGCGGGGCTCCTACAATGAGCAGTTCTTC
TRBJ1-5,TRBV19,.,.,CASKLRDTPNQPQHF,TGTGCCAGTAAACTAAGGGACACACCGAATCAGCCCCAGCATTTT
TRBJ1-1,TRBV5-6,once,.,CASSLGLTEAFF,TGTGCCAGCAGCTTGGGGTTAACTGAAGCTTTCTTT
TRBJ1-1,TRBV4-3,.,.,CASSDSREVAEAFF,TGCGCCAGCAGCGACTCTCGGGAGGTCGCTGAAGCTTTCTTT
TRBJ1-1,TRBV9,.,.,CASSRRDLNTEAFF,TGTGCCAGCAGCCGCCGGGACCTTAACACTGAAGCTTTCTTT
TRBJ2-1,TRBV27,.,TRBD2,CASGRLAGLYNEQFF,TGTGCCAGCGGGCGACTAGCGGGACTCTACAATGAGCAGTTCTTC
TRBJ2-5,TRBV5-4,.,TRBD1,CASSLEGQGVGETQYF,TGTGCCAGCAGCTTGGAAGGGCAGGGGGTAGGAGAGACCCAGTACTTC
TRBJ2-7,TRBV6-5,.,.,CASSYSFTGTYEQYF,TGTGCCAGCAGTTACTCGTTTACAGGGACCTACGAGCAGTACTTC
TRBJ2-5,TRBV7-9,.,.,CASSSPQGQETQYF,TGTGCCAGCAGCTCCCCCCAAGGCCAAGAGACCCAGTACTTC
TRBJ1-5,TRBV7-9,.,.,CASSLGGGNQPQHF,TGTGCCAGCAGCTTAGGCGGGGGCAATCAGCCCCAGCATTTT
TRBJ2-7,TRBV7-2,few,.,CASNGPLVYEQYF,TGTGCCAGCAACGGACCCCTCGTCTACGAGCAGTACTTC
TRBJ2-1,TRBV4-3,.,.,CASSQSGTGMNEQFF,TGCGCCAGCAGCCAATCCGGGACGGGAATGAATGAGCAGTTCTTC
TRBJ2-7,TRBV4-3,.,.,CASSQGRGRTYEQYF,TGCGCCAGCAGCCAAGGACGAGGTCGTACCTACGAGCAGTACTTC
TRBJ1-5,TRBV14,.,.,CASSQVTGGPQHF,TGTGCCAGCAGCCAAGTGACAGGAGGGCCCCAGCATTTT
TRBJ2-6,TRBV2,.,TRBD1,CAAGSNRGRANVLTF,TGTGCCGCGGGATCCAACAGGGGGCGGGCCAACGTCCTGACTTTC
TRBJ2-1,TRBV5-5,.,.,CASSFGSEQFF,TGTGCCAGCAGCTTCGGTAGTGAGCAGTTCTTC
TRBJ1-1,TRBV10-3,once,.,CAISESSARTEAFF,TGTGCCATCAGTGAGTCGTCAGCTCGGACTGAAGCTTTCTTT
TRBJ2-1,TRBV4-2,once,TRBD2,CASSQEPAGGPLNEQFF,TGTGCCAGCAGCCAAGAACCAGCGGGAGGGCCTTTAAATGAGCAGTTCTTC
TRBJ2-2,TRBV7-6,.,TRBD2,CASSSREGPNTGELFF,TGTGCCAGCAGCTCCCGGGAGGGCCCGAACACCGGGGAGCTGTTTTTT
TRBJ2-4,TRBV15,.,.,CATSREQGIKNIQYF,TGTGCCACCAGCAGAGAACAGGGTATTAAAAACATTCAGTACTTC
TRBJ2-1,TRBV10-3,.,.,CAIAASANYNEQFF,TGTGCCATCGCAGCCTCCGCGAATTACAATGAGCAGTTCTTC
TRBJ2-7,TRBV5-1,.,.,CASSLTGQGHRSYEQYF,TGCGCCAGCAGCTTGACGGGGCAGGGACATCGCTCCTACGAGCAGTACTTC
TRBJ2-7,TRBV5-6,.,.,CASSAGMTYEQYF,TGTGCCAGCAGCGCCGGGATGACCTACGAGCAGTACTTC
TRBJ2-4,TRBV28,.,TRBD1,CASSLTRFDRGSLNIQYF,TGTGCCAGCAGTTTGACCCGATTTGACAGGGGATCGTTAAACATTCAGTACTTC
TRBJ1-5,TRBV11-2,.,.,CASSLGAGVENQPQHF,TGTGCCAGCAGCTTAGGAGCAGGGGTAGAGAACCAGCCCCAGCATTTT